This T cell receptor (beta chain) was documented in a study of T cell responses to AZD1222 COVID-19 vaccine. Some clones are missing from TCRdb's copy, which holds only in-frame ones; the method was immunoSEQ multiplex PCR. The sample lists tens of thousands of clones, roughly 85% occurring once. Findings of the study overall: Females made up more of the donors, who were largely white British, and clonal diversity may have come out too low. Of the AZD1222 recipients, only five to seven were seropositive at baseline.

Details on this clone: Antigen unknown.

Sequences were derived from peripheral blood, sampled on day 0 of AZD1222 vaccination. The source is an adult in good health.

In nucleotides, the CDR3 is TGCGCCAGCAGTGAGACGTTGTTAGGGGGTGTCGATGAGCAGTTCTTC. Its protein is CASSETLLGGVDEQFF. The chain employs TRBV10-1 and TRBJ2-1; weak D call: TRBD1 (6 bases). V lost 2 bases and J 8 bases, leaving 19 bases between the germline ends. CDR1 is WNHNN and CDR2 is SYGVQD in the germline V gene (reference sequence). The CDR3 length is 16 residues.